Listed here is a single TCR beta chain. TCRdb re-called the 5' RACE reads through MiXCR, storing one row per CDR3 protein. This sample carries roughly 630,000 distinct CDR3 sequences, about 7% of them seen once, and the ten largest clones take about 1.5%. The sample belongs to a study of identical twins. With V trimmed by 0 bases and J by 4 bases, 9 bases remained unmatched. Germline-derived CDR1 and CDR2 are MGHRA and YSYEKL. The CDR3 has 17 amino acids. This sample was also put to use in a study of yellow fever vaccine responses in identical twins.

The specimen was PBMCs. The clonotype was recovered from a woman aged 18-29 years in good health. The rearrangement links TRBV4-1 to TRBJ2-1, with 7 bases lining up with TRBD2. CDR3 nucleotides: TGCGCCAGCAGCCAAGATTCGGGGGGAGTCTCTTACAATGAGCAGTTCTTC. Amino acids: CASSQDSGGVSYNEQFF.